The present TCR beta chain was sequenced within a study of blood T cell repertoires in COVID-19 (dated by TCRdb to the early 2020s). For context, the study as a whole: Samples covering the acute and convalescent phases of COVID-19 were provided by collaborators in the United States, Italy and Spain. The prospective study material was composed of cDNA or gDNA derived from T cells, B-cell-depleted T cells, or PBMCs. Deeply sampled blood TCRbeta repertoires from subjects exposed to, actively infected with, or recovered from COVID-19 were included in the dataset. The repertoires were released in a freely available public database meant as a resource for research on the immune response to SARS-CoV-2. A de-identified subject ID, COVID-19 status, age in years and sex were almost always included in the sample metadata. The samples were drawn from the first 160 participants of the ongoing ImmuneRACE study and from about 1,200 subjects provided by 6 global collaborators. Where available, HLA class I and class II types were taken from metadata supplied by the sample provider and were not determined by assay-based typing.

Turning to this clone: No cognate antigen has been identified for it. Base-call qualities are not available, and no considerably larger clone is one nucleotide away.

TCRbeta CDR3 regions were amplified from genomic DNA using the immunoSEQ Assay, a bias-controlled multiplex PCR. The source study handled its data this way. The number of nucleated cells in each sample was estimated from the amplification of reference gene primers within the assay. To quantify the absolute abundance of each unique TCRbeta CDR3 rearrangement, sequence reads were collapsed and filtered. For each sample, productive Simpson clonality was calculated as the square root of Simpson's diversity index across productive rearrangements. This is the immuneACCESS table as TCRdb keeps it, with only in-frame sequences that have V and J called. A part of the clones is gone; compared with another copy, unresolved V genes explain less than half, and the rest is unexplained. The V and J calls and clone size are taken from that table; D and trimming were inferred from the DNA. Present in this sample are about 300,000 clones, around 88% of which were seen just once. The ten biggest clones cover approximately 1.6% of the sample.

At one collaborating source in Seattle, patients were enrolled during active infection and were followed longitudinally through the course of disease. Whole blood was collected in K2EDTA tubes by collaborating institutions according to the institutions' own protocols. Collaborator samples were shipped for TCRbeta analysis as frozen whole blood, isolated PBMCs, or DNA extracted from either sample type. Results the study describes overall, beyond this receptor: The amount of clinical and demographic metadata varied by source and participant and was provided uncurated.

The CDR3 goes from the cysteine to the phenylalanine over 16 residues. Only the CDR3 DNA stays, 48 bases, in frame from base 1. Ends trimmed: V by 4 bases, J by 4 bases; bases unmatched to a gene: 4. The germline V gene (reference sequence) supplies CDR1 LGHDT and CDR2 YNNKEL. The TCR sequence derives from a woman aged 25-40 years with COVID-19, enrolled during active disease. The chain uses TRBV3-1 (or the pseudogene TRBV3-2) and TRBJ2-2; TRBD2 lines up with 12 middle nucleotides. The sample consisted of peripheral blood. The CDR3 loop reads CASSRGLAGVTGELFF. The DNA reads as follows: TGTGCCAGCAGCCGGGGACTAGCGGGCGTCACCGGGGAGCTGTTTTTT.